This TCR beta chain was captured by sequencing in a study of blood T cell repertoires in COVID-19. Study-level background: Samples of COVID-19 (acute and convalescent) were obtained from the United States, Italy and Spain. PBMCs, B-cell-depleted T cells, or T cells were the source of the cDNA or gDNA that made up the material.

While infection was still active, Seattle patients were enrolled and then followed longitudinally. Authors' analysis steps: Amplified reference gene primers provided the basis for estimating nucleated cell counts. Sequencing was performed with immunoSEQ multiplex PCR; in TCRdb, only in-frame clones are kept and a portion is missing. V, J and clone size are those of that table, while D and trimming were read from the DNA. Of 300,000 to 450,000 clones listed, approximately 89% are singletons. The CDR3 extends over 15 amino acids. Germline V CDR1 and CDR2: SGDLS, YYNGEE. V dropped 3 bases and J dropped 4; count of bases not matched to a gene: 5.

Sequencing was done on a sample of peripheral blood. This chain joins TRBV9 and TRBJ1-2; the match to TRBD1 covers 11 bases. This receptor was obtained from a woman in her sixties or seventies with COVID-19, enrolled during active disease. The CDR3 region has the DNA TGTGCCAGCAGCGGTCGGACAGGGGGCCCCTATGGCTACACCTTC. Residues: CASSGRTGGPYGYTF.